Presented here are 5 T cell receptor beta chains from one specimen sequenced in a study of long-term antiretroviral therapy in people with HIV (dated by TCRdb to between 2021 and 2024). The immunoSEQ hsTCRB v3.0 assay was used at survey level resolution to sequence the TRB variable region. In its TCRdb copy, this immuneACCESS table keeps in-frame sequences only and misses some clones. Where compared with another copy, unresolved V genes explain less than half of these, and the others have no known cause. The sample profile shows about 25,000 clones; approximately 86% of them were found once. Around 15% of the sample is held by the ten biggest clonotypes. Here the sequenced sample was unsorted PBMCs, taken 1.2 years after starting antiretroviral therapy. The source of these receptors is a man aged 45-60 years with HIV.

The V call is TRBV5-4, the J call TRBJ1-6, with D tentatively TRBD1 (6 bases). The germline V and J ends were trimmed by 4 bases and 9 bases, with 26 bases remaining between them. Germline CDR1 is SGHNT and CDR2 is YYREEE (reference sequence). This CDR3 contains 18 residues. CDR3 sequence (DNA): TGTGCCAGCAGCCCGGGGGCCGGACTTCGGGGCTCTCCTTCACCCCTCCACTTT. The encoded protein is CASSPGAGLRGSPSPLHF.

The V and J genes are TRBV7-9 and TRBJ2-2; D gene ambiguous. This CDR3 has 13 amino acids. V shed 6 bases and J shed 7 bases, with 12 bases lying between them. Germline assignment: CDR1 SEHNR and CDR2 FQNEAQ (reference sequence). The CDR3 coding sequence is TGTGCCAGCAGTTCCGTCCTATACGGGGAGCTGTTTTTT. Translated, it gives CASSSVLYGELFF.

The J gene is TRBJ1-1, the V gene TRBV30; D remains unclear. The germline V gene encodes CDR1 GTSNPN and CDR2 SVGIG (reference sequence). This CDR3 contains 15 residues. Trimming shortened V by 4 bases and J by 1 base, and 16 bases separated the two germline ends. CDR3: CAWTESRTANTEAFF. The DNA of the CDR3 is TGTGCCTGGACAGAATCTCGAACGGCGAACACTGAAGCTTTCTTT.

In this sample, this clone turned up once. The chain is built from TRBV5-6 and TRBJ1-2; weak D call: TRBD1 (5 bases). The V end was cut by 4 bases, the J end by 8 bases, with 21 bases between. The CDR3 extends over 15 amino acids. The V gene's germline CDR1 is SGHDT and CDR2 YYEEEE. The CDR3: CASSPRDSRTGGYTF. CDR3 DNA: TGTGCCAGCAGCCCACGGGACTCCCGAACCGGAGGCTACACCTTC.

The chain uses TRBV13 and TRBJ1-3, with no clear D. CDR1 and CDR2 (germline): PRHDT, FYEKMQ (reference sequence). The CDR3 spans 17 residues. Trimming left V 5 bases short and J 0 bases short, with 17 bases between. The CDR3 DNA reads as TGTGCCAGCAGCGGCGTCGGGCAGTCCTACTCTGGAAACACCATATATTTT. It specifies CASSGVGQSYSGNTIYF. Complete variable domain (other parts from reference TRBV13 and TRBJ1-3): AAGVIQSPRHLIKEKRETATLKCYPIPRHDTVYWYQQGPGQDPQFLISFYEKMQSDKGSIPDRFSAQQFSDYHSELNMSSLELGDSALYFCASSGVGQSYSGNTIYFGEGSWLTVV.